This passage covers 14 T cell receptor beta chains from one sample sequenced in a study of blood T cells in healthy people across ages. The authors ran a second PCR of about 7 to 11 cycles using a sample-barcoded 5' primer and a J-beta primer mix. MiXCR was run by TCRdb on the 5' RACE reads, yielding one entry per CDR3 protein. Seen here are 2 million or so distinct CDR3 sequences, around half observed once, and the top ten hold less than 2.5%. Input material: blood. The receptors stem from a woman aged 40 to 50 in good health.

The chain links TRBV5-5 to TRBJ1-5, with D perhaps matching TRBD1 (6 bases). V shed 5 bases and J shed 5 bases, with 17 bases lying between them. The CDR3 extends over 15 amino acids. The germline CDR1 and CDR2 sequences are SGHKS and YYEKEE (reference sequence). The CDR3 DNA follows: TGTGCCAGCAGTTCTGGGGGCGACACATATCAGCCCCAGCATTTT. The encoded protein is CASSSGGDTYQPQHF.

The CDR3 sequence: CASSQVPGGPGEQFF. CDR3 nucleotides: TGCGCCAGCAGCCAAGTCCCGGGGGGGCCGGGGGAGCAGTTCTTC. The chain links TRBV4-1 to TRBJ2-1; TRBD2 matches at 8 bases. The germline V gene has CDR1 MGHRA and CDR2 YSYEKL. Trimming at V came to 1 base and at J to 10 bases, leaving 9 bases not matched to a gene. The CDR3 has 15 residues.

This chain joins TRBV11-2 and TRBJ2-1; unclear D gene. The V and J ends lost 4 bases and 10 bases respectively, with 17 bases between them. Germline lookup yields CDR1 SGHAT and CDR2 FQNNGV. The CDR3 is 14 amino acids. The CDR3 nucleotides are TGTGCCAGCAGCTCCCGGGCCAGATTTTACGAGCAGTTCTTC. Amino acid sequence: CASSSRARFYEQFF.

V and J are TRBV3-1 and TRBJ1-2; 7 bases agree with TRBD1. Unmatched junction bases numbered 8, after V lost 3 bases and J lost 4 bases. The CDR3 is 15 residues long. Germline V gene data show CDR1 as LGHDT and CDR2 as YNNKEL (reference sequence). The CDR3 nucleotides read TGTGCCAGCAGCCATTCTGACAGGGCGGTCTATGGCTACACCTTC. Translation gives CASSHSDRAVYGYTF. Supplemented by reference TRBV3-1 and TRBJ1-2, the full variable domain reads DTAVSQTPKYLVTQMGNDKSIKCEQNLGHDTMYWYKQDSKKFLKIMFSYNNKELIINETVPNRFSPKSPDKAHLNLHINSLELGDSAVYFCASSHSDRAVYGYTFGSGTRLTVV.

The CDR3 protein is CASSVGRRNTEAFF. For the CDR3, the DNA is TGTGCCAGCAGTGTGGGACGTCGGAACACTGAAGCTTTCTTT. The chain carries TRBV12-3 or TRBV12-4 and TRBJ1-1; the D gene is possibly TRBD1 (5 bases). V was pared by 5 bases and J by 1 base, with 11 bases between. The CDR3 sequence is 14 residues long.

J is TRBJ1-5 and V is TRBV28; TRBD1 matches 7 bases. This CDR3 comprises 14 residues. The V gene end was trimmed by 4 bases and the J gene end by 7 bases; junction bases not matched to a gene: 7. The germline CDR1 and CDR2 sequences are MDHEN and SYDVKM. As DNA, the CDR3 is TGTGCCAGCAGTTCCTATCAGGGGGACCAGCCCCAGCATTTT. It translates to CASSSYQGDQPQHF.

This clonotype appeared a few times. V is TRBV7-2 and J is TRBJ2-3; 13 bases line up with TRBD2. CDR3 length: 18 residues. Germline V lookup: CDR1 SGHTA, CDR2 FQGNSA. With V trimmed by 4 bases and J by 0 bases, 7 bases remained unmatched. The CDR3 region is CASSSYWTSGGSTDTQYF. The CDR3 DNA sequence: TGTGCCAGCAGCTCATATTGGACTAGCGGGGGTAGCACAGATACGCAGTATTTT.

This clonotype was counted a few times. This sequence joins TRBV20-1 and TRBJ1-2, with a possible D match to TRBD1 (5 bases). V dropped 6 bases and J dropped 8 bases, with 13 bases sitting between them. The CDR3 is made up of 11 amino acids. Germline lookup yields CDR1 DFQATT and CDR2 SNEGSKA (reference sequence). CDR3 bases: TGCAGTGCCAGCGGGGCTTGGGGCTACACCTTC. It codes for CSASGAWGYTF.

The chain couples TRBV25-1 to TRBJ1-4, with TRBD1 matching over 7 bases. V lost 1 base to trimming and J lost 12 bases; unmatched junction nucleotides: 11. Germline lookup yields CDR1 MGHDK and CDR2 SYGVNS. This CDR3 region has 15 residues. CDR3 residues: CASSESRTGPTELFF. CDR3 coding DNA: TGTGCCAGCAGTGAATCTAGGACAGGTCCTACGGAACTGTTTTTT.

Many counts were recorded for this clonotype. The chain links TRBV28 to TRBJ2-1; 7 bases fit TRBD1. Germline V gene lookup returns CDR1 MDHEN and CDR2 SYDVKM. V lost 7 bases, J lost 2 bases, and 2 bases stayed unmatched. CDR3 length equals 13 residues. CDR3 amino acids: CASTGGAYNEQFF. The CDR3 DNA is TGTGCCAGCACAGGGGGAGCCTACAATGAGCAGTTCTTC.

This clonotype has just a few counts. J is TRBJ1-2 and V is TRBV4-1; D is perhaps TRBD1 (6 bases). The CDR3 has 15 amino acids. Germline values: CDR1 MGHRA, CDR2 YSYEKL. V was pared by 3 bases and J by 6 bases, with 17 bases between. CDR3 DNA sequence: TGCGCCAGCAGCCAGGAACGACAGGCCATTGATGGCTACACCTTC. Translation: CASSQERQAIDGYTF.

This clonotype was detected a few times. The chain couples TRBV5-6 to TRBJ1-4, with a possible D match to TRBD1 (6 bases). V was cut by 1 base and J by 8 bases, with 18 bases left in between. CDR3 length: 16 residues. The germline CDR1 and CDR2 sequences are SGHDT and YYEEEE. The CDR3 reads CASSLRSGARDEKLFF. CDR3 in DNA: TGTGCCAGCAGCTTGAGGTCAGGGGCTCGGGACGAAAAACTGTTTTTT.

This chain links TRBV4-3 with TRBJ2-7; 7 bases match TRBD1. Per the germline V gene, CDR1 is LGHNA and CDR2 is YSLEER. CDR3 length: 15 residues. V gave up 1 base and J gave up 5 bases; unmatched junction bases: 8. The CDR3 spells CASSQAGQVLDEQYF. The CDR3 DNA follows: TGCGCCAGCAGCCAAGCCGGACAGGTCCTGGACGAGCAGTACTTC.

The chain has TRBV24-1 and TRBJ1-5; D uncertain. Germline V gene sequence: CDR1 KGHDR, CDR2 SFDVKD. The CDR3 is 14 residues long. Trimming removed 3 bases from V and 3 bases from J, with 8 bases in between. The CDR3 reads CATSDAGDNQPQHF. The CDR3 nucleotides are TGTGCCACCAGTGATGCCGGAGACAATCAGCCCCAGCATTTT.